This T cell receptor beta chain was found in a study of blood T cells in healthy people across ages. Study at large: When template switching was applied, about one barcoded beta molecule was captured per two T cells.

Regarding the study as a whole: Among T cells, TCR beta diversity per million cells dropped roughly linearly as age rose. Percentage of naive T cells showed a strong correlation with TCR beta diversity. Shifts in expanded clonotypes may have been confounded by donor CMV status, which was unknown.

With respect to this clonotype: What it binds is unknown.

It was with a sample-barcoded 5' primer and a J-beta primer mix that a second PCR of roughly 6 to 11 cycles was run. TCRdb redid the calling of the 5' RACE reads with MiXCR, one entry per CDR3 protein. The sample comprises approximately 690,000 distinct CDR3 sequences, approximately 59% of which are singletons, and 35% to 40% rests with the top ten. The CDR3 loop spans 15 amino acids. Deletions cut 8 bases from V and 8 bases from J, with 24 bases between. Per the germline V gene, CDR1 is SEHNR and CDR2 is FQNEAQ (reference sequence). The sequence was collected from a man between 60 and 75 years old in good health. The chain recombines TRBV7-9 with TRBJ1-2; D is unclear. The sample was blood. CDR3 loop: CASSRAGEGGLGYTF. In DNA, the CDR3 is TGTGCCAGCTCCCGTGCCGGGGAAGGCGGATTGGGCTACACCTTC.